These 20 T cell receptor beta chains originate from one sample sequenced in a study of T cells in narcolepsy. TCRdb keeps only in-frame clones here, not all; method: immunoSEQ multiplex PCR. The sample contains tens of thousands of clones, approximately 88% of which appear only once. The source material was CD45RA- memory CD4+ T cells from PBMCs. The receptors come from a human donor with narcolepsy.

CDR3 loop: CASSSASGGAEKLFF. The CDR3 DNA follows: TGTGCCAGCAGTTCGGCCTCGGGCGGGGCGGAAAAACTGTTTTTT. The J gene is TRBJ1-4, the V gene TRBV6-6; possible D gene TRBD1, 5 bases. In germline, CDR1 is MNHNY, CDR2 SVGAGI (reference sequence). The CDR3 is made up of 15 amino acids. Trimming removed 4 bases at V and 8 bases at J, with 17 bases between.

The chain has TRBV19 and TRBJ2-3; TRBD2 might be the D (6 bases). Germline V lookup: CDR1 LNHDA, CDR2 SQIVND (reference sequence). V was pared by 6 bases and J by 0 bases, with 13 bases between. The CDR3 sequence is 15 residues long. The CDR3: CASRFKGLSTDTQYF. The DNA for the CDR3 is TGTGCCAGTAGGTTCAAGGGACTTAGCACAGATACGCAGTATTTT.

Here the CDR3 DNA reads TGTGCCAGCAGCGTGATGCGTACAGATACGCAGTATTTT. Translated, it gives CASSVMRTDTQYF. The chain has TRBV6-1 and TRBJ2-3; D uncertain. Trimming removed 6 bases from V and 3 bases from J, with 10 bases in between. The germline gives CDR1 MNHNS, CDR2 SASEGT. The CDR3 has 13 amino acids.

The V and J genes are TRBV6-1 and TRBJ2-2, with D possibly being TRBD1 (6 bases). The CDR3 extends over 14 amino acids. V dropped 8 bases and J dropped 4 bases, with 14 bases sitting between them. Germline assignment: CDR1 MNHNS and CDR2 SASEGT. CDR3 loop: CASERQEVTGELFF. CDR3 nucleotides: TGTGCCAGCGAACGACAGGAGGTCACCGGGGAGCTGTTTTTT.

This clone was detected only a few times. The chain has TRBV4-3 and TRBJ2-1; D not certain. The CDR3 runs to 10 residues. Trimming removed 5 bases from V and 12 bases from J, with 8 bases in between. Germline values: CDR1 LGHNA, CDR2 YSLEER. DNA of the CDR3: TGCGCCAGCAGCGCGGTCACGCAGTTCTTC. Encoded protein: CASSAVTQFF.

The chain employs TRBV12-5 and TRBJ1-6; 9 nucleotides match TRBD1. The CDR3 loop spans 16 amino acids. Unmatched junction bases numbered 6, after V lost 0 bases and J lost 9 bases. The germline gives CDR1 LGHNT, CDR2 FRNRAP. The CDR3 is CASGLVLGTGSSPLHF. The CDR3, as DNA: TGTGCTAGTGGTTTGGTACTGGGGACAGGGTCTTCACCCCTCCACTTT.

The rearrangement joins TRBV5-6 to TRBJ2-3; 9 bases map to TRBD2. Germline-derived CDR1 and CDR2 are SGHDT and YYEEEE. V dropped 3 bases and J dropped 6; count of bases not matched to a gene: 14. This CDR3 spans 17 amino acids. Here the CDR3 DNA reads TGTGCCAGCAGCTGGGCTTGGGGAGCGGGGGGATGGGATACGCAGTATTTT. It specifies CASSWAWGAGGWDTQYF.

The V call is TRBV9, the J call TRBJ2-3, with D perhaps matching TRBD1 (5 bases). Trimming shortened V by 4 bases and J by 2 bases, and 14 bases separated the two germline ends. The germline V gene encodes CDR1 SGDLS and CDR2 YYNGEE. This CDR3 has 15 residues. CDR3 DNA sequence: TGTGCCAGCAGCTTGGGGCAGGGTGCCACAGATACGCAGTATTTT. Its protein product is CASSLGQGATDTQYF.

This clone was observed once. The CDR3 region has the DNA TGTGCCAGCAGCTCCGTCACAGTCCAAGAGACCCAGTACTTC. Translating it yields CASSSVTVQETQYF. The chain has TRBV5-6 and TRBJ2-5; D gene unclear. V was cut by 3 bases and J by 1 base, with 10 bases left in between. Germline V gives CDR1 SGHDT, CDR2 YYEEEE. The CDR3 has 14 residues.

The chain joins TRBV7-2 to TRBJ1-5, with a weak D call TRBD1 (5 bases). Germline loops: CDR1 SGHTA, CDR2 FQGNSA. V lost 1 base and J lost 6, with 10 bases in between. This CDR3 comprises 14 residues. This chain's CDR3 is CASSLGGFSQPQHF. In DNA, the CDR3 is TGTGCCAGCAGCTTAGGGGGGTTTTCTCAGCCCCAGCATTTT.

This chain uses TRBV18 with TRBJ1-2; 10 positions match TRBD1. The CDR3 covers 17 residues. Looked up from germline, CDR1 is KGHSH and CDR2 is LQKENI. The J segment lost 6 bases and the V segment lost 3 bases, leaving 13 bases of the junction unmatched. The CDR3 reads CASSPPPDRGRRDGYTF. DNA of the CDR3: TGTGCCAGCTCACCTCCCCCCGACAGGGGGCGCCGGGATGGCTACACCTTC.

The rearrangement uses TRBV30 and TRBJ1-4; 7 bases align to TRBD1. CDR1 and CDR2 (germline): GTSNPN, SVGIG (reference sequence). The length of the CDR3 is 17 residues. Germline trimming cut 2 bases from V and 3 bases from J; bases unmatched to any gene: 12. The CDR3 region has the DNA TGTGCCTGGAGTTTAGGAGCTTCGGACAGGTCTAATGAAAAACTGTTTTTT. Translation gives CAWSLGASDRSNEKLFF.

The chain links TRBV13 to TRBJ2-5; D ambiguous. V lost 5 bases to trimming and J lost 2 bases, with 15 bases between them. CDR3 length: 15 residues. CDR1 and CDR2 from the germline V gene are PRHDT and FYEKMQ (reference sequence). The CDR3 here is CASSARPERQETQYF. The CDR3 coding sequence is TGTGCCAGCAGCGCCCGCCCAGAGAGACAAGAGACCCAGTACTTC.

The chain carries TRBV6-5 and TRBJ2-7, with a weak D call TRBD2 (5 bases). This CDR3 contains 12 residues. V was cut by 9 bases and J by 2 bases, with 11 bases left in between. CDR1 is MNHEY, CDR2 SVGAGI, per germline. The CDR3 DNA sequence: TGTGCCAGTTTAGGAGGTACCTACGAGCAGTACTTC. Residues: CASLGGTYEQYF.

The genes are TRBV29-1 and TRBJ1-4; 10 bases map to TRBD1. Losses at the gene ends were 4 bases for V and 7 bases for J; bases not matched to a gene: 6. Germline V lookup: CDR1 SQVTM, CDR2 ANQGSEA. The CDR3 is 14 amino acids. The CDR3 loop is CSVVRGQGSEKLFF. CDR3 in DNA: TGCAGCGTTGTAAGGGGACAGGGGTCTGAAAAACTGTTTTTT.

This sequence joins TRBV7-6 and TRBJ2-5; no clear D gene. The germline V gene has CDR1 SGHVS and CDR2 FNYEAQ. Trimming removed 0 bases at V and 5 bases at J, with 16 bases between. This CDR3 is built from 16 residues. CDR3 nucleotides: TGTGCCAGCAGCTTAGCGCCTTCTAGGTCTGGGGAGACCCAGTACTTC. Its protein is CASSLAPSRSGETQYF.

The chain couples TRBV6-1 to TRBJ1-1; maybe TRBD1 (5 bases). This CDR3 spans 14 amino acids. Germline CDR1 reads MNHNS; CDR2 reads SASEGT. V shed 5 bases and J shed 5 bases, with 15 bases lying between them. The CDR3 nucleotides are TGTGCCAGCAGTATCCAGAGCGGGGCTACTGAAGCTTTCTTT. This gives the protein CASSIQSGATEAFF.

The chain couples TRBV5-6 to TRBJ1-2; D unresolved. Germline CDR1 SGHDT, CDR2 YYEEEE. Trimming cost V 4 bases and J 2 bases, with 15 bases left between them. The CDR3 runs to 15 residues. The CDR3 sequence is CASSQELGVNYGYTF. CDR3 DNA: TGTGCCAGCAGCCAGGAGTTGGGAGTAAACTATGGCTACACCTTC.

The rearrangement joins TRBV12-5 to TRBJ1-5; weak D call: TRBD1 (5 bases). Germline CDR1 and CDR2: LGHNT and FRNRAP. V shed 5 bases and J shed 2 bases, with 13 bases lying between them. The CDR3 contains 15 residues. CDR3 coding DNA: TGTGCTAGTGGTCCCGACAGTCCGGGCAATCAGCCCCAGCATTTT. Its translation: CASGPDSPGNQPQHF.

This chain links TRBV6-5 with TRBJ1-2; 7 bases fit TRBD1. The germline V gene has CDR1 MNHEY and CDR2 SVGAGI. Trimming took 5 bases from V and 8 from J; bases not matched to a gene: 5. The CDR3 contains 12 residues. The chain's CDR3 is CASSGQAEGYTF. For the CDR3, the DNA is TGTGCCAGCAGTGGACAGGCTGAGGGCTACACCTTC.